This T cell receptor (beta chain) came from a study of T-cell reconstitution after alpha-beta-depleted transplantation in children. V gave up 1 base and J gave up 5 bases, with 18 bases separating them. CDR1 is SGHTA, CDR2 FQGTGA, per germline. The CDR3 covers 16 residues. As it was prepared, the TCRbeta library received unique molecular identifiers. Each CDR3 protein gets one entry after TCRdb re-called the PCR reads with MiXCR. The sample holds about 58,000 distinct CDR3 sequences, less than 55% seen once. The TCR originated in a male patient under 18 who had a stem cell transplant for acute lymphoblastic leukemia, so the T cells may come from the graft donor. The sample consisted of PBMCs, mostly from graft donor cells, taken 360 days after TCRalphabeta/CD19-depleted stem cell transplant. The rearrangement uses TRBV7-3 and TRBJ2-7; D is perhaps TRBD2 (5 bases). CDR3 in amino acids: CASSLMGLASLDEQYF. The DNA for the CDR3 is TGTGCCAGCAGCTTAATGGGTCTAGCATCCCTCGACGAGCAGTACTTC. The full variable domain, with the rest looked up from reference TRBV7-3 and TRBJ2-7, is GAGVSQTPSNKVTEKGKYVELRCDPISGHTALYWYRQSLGQGPEFLIYFQGTGAADDSGLPNDRFFAVRPEGSVSTLKIQRTERGDSAVYLCASSLMGLASLDEQYFGPGTRLTVT.